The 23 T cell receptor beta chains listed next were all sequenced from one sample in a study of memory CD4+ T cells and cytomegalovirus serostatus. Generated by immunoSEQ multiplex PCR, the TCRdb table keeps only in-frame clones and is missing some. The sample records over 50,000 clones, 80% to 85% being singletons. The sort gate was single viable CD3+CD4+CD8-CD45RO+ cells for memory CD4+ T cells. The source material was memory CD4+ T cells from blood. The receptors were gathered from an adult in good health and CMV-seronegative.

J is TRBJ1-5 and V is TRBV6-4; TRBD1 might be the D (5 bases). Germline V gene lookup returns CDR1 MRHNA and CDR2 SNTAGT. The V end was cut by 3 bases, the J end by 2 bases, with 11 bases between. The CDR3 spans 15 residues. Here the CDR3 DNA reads TGTGCCAGCAGTGAACAGGCAGGCCGCAATCAGCCCCAGCATTTT. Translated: CASSEQAGRNQPQHF.

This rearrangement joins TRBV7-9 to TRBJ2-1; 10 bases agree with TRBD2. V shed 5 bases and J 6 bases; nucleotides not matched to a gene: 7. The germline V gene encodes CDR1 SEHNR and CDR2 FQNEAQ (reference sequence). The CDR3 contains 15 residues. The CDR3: CASSPSGGAGNEQFF. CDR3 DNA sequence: TGTGCCAGCAGCCCCAGCGGGGGGGCCGGCAATGAGCAGTTCTTC.

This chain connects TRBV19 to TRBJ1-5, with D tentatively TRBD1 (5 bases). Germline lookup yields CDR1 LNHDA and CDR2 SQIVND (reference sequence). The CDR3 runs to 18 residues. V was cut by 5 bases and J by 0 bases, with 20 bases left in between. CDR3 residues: CASSPGGRQRVSNQPQHF. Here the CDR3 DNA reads TGTGCCAGTAGTCCCGGGGGTCGACAGAGGGTTAGCAATCAGCCCCAGCATTTT.

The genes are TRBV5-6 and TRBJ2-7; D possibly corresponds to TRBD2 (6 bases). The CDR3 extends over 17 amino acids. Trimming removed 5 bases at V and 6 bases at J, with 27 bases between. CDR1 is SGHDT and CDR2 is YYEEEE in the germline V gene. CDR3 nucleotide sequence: TGTGCCAGCAGTTTTGGGCGGGATCGGCGACTAGGTATCGAGCAGTACTTC. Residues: CASSFGRDRRLGIEQYF.

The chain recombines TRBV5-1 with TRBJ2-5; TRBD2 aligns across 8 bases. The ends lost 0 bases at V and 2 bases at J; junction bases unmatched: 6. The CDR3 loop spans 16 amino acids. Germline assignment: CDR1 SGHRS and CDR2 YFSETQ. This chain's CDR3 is CASSLGVLAEQETQYF. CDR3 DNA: TGCGCCAGCAGCTTGGGCGTACTAGCGGAACAAGAGACCCAGTACTTC. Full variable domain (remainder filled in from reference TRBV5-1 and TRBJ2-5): KAGVTQTPRYLIKTRGQQVTLSCSPISGHRSVSWYQQTPGQGLQFLFEYFSETQRNKGNFPGRFSGRQFSNSRSEMNVSTLELGDSALYLCASSLGVLAEQETQYFGPGTRLLVL.

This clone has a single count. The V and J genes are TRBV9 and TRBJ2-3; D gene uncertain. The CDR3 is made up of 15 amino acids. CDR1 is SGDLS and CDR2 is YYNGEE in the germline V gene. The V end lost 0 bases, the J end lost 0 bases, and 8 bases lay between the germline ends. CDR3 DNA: TGTGCCAGCAGCGTAGATACGCTAAGCACAGATACGCAGTATTTT. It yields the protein CASSVDTLSTDTQYF. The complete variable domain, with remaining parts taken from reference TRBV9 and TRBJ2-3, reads DSGVTQTPKHLITATGQRVTLRCSPRSGDLSVYWYQQSLDQGLQFLIQYYNGEERAKGNILERFSAQQFPDLHSELNLSSLELGDSALYFCASSVDTLSTDTQYFGPGTRLTVL.

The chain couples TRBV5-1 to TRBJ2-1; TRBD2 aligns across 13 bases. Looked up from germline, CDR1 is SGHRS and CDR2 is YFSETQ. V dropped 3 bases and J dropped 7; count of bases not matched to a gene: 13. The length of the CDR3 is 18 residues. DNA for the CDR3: TGCGCCAGCAGCTGGGGGACTAGCGGGGTCCGCCGGGGGAATGAGCAGTTCTTC. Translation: CASSWGTSGVRRGNEQFF.

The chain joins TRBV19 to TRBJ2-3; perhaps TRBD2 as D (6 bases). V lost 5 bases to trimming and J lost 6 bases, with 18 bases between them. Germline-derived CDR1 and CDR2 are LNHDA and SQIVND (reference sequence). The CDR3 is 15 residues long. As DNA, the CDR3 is TGTGCCAGTAGTGTCGGGGACTCTGTTTCTGATACGCAGTATTTT. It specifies CASSVGDSVSDTQYF.

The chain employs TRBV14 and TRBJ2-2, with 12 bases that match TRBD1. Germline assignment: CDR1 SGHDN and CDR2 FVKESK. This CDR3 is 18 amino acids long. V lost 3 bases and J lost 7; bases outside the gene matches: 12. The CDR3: CASSHLGRGQGAGGELFF. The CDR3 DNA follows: TGTGCCAGCAGCCACCTCGGTCGGGGACAGGGGGCCGGCGGGGAGCTGTTTTTT.

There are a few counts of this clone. CDR3 in amino acids: CAWRPDRLNTEAFF. The CDR3 DNA follows: TGTGCCTGGAGGCCGGACAGGCTGAACACTGAAGCTTTCTTT. The chain has TRBV30 and TRBJ1-1; 7 bases map to TRBD1. Unmatched junction bases numbered 4, after V lost 3 bases and J lost 0 bases. The CDR3 spans 14 residues. Germline V CDR1 and CDR2: GTSNPN, SVGIG (reference sequence).

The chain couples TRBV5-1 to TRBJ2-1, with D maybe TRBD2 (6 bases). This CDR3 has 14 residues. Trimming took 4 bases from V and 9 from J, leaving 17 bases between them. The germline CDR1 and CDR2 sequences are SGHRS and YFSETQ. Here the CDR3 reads CASSPASTSREQFF. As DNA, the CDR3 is TGCGCCAGCAGCCCAGCATCAACTAGCCGTGAGCAGTTCTTC. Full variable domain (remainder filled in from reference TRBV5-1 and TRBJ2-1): KAGVTQTPRYLIKTRGQQVTLSCSPISGHRSVSWYQQTPGQGLQFLFEYFSETQRNKGNFPGRFSGRQFSNSRSEMNVSTLELGDSALYLCASSPASTSREQFFGPGTRLTVL.

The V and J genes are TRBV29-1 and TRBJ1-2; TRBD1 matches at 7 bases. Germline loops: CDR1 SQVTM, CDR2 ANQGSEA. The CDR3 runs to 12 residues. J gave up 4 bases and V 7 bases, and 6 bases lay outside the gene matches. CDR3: CSGDREGYGYTF. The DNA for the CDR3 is TGCAGCGGTGACAGGGAGGGCTATGGCTACACCTTC. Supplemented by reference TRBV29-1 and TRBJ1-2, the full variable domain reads SAVISQKPSRDICQRGTSLTIQCQVDSQVTMMFWYRQQPGQSLTLIATANQGSEATYESGFVIDKFPISRPNLTFSTLTVSNMSPEDSSIYLCSGDREGYGYTFGSGTRLTVV.

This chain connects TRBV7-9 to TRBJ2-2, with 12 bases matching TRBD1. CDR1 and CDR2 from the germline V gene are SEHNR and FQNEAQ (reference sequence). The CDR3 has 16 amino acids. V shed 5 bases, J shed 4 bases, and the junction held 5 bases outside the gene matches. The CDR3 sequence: CASSVGQGAGTGELFF. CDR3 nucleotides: TGTGCCAGCAGCGTGGGACAGGGGGCGGGCACCGGGGAGCTGTTTTTT.

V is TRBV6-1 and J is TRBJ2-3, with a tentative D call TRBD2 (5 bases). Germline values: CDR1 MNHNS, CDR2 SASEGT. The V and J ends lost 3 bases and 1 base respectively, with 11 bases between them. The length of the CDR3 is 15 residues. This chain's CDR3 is CASSDGVGGTDTQYF. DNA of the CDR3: TGTGCCAGCAGTGATGGGGTCGGGGGCACAGATACGCAGTATTTT.

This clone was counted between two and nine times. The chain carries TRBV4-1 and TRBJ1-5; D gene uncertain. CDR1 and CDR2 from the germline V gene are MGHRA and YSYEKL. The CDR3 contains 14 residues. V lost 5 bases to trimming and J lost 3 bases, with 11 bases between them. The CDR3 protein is CASSGLTVNQPQHF. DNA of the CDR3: TGCGCCAGCAGCGGGCTGACGGTCAATCAGCCCCAGCATTTT.

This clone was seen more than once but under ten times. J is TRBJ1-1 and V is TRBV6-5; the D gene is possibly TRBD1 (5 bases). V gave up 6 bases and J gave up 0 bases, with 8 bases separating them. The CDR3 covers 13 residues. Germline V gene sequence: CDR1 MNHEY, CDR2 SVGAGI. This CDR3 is CASSDSLNTEAFF. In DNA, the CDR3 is TGTGCCAGCAGCGACAGTTTGAACACTGAAGCTTTCTTT.

As DNA, the CDR3 is TGTGCCAGCAGCTCTCCGGGCGGTCTCCGCACAGATACGCAGTATTTT. This translates into CASSSPGGLRTDTQYF. The chain links TRBV9 to TRBJ2-3; D is uncertain. Germline-derived CDR1 and CDR2 are SGDLS and YYNGEE. The CDR3 is 16 residues long. V was shortened by 4 bases and J by 1 base, with 16 bases between the two germline ends.

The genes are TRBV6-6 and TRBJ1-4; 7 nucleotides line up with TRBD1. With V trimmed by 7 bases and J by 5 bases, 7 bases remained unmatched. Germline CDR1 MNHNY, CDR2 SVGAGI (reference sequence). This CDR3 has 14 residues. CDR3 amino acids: CASTGDSPNEKLFF. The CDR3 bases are TGTGCCAGCACTGGGGACAGCCCGAATGAAAAACTGTTTTTT.

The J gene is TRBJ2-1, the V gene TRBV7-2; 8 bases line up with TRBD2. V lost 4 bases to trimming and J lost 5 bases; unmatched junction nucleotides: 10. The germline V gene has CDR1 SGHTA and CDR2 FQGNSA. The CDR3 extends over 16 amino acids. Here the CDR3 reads CASSSQGLVLHNEQFF. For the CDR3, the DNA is TGTGCCAGCAGCTCCCAGGGACTAGTCCTTCACAATGAGCAGTTCTTC. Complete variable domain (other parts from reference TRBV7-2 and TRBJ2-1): GAGVSQSPSNKVTEKGKDVELRCDPISGHTALYWYRQSLGQGLEFLIYFQGNSAPDKSGLPSDRFSAERTGGSVSTLTIQRTQQEDSAVYLCASSSQGLVLHNEQFFGPGTRLTVL.

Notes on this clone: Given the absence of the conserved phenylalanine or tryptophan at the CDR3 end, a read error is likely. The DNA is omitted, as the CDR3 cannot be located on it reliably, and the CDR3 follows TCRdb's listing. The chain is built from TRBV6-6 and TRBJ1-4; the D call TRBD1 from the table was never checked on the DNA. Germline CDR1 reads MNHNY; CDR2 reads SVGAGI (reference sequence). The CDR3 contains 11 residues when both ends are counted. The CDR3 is CASSVAGTGGI.

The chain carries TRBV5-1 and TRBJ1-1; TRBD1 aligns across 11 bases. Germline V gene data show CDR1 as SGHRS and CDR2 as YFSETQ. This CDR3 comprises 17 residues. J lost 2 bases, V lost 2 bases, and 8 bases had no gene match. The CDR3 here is CASSFLAGQGDNTEAFF. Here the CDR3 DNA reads TGCGCCAGCAGCTTCTTGGCGGGACAGGGGGATAACACTGAAGCTTTCTTT.

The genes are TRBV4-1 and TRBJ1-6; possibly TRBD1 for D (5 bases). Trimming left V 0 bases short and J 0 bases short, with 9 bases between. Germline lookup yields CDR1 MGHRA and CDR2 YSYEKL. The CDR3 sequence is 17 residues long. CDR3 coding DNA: TGCGCCAGCAGCCAAGATCGGCAGGGCTCCTATAATTCACCCCTCCACTTT. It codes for CASSQDRQGSYNSPLHF.

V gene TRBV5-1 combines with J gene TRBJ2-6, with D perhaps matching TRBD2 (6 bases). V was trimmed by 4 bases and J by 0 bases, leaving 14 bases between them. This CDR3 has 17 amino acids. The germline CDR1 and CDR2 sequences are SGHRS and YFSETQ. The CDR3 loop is CASSPGTQSSGANVLTF. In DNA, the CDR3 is TGCGCCAGCAGCCCCGGGACTCAGAGCTCTGGGGCCAACGTCCTGACTTTC.